A selection of T cell receptor beta chains follows, all from one sample in a study of blood T cells in healthy people across ages. TCRdb reprocessed the 5' RACE reads with MiXCR, giving one entry per CDR3 protein. The sample has about 580,000 distinct CDR3 sequences, under 55% seen once; the top ten hold about 26%. The sequencing input was blood. These receptors originate from a man of 80 years or more in good health. Each CDR3 is given with its conserved first and last residue. The order of the fields is CDR3 protein, D gene, J gene, V gene. The D gene is left open where the match is weak.

CDR3: CSVLGSRVGPQYF; D: NA; J: TRBJ2-5; V: TRBV29-1
CDR3: CASSLRGGNTGELFF; D: NA; J: TRBJ2-2; V: TRBV7-2
CDR3: CASTDDREGIEQYF; D: TRBD1; J: NA; V: TRBV6-5
CDR3: CASTPSGGNQPQHF; D: NA; J: TRBJ1-5; V: TRBV6-5
CDR3: CASSQGFPDTQYF; D: NA; J: TRBJ2-3; V: TRBV3-1
CDR3: CASSMGLAYNEQFF; D: TRBD2; J: TRBJ2-1; V: TRBV5-8
CDR3: CASSSGQGNTGELFF; D: NA; J: TRBJ2-2; V: TRBV6-5
CDR3: CASSYSDRLYEQYF; D: NA; J: NA; V: TRBV6-6
CDR3: CASSPRDSSRGYTF; D: TRBD1; J: TRBJ1-2; V: TRBV9
CDR3: CSAREGDIQYF; D: NA; J: TRBJ2-4; V: TRBV20-1
CDR3: CSASDRPWNEQYF; D: NA; J: NA; V: TRBV20-1
CDR3: CASATWTSGTYNKQFF; D: TRBD2; J: TRBJ2-1; V: TRBV6-2/TRBV6-3
CDR3: CSAQRAPGLFF; D: NA; J: TRBJ1-4; V: TRBV20-1
CDR3: CSAMAEWADTQYF; D: NA; J: TRBJ2-3; V: TRBV20-1
CDR3: CASSQDGGQSDEQYF; D: NA; J: TRBJ2-7; V: TRBV3-1
CDR3: CASSSDRGSSPLHF; D: TRBD1; J: TRBJ1-6; V: TRBV6-2/TRBV6-3
CDR3: CSASPDRGWGNTIYF; D: TRBD1; J: TRBJ1-3; V: TRBV20-1
CDR3: CSAGQGLSSTDTQYF; D: NA; J: TRBJ2-3; V: TRBV20-1
CDR3: CSGSTSGGSYNEQFF; D: TRBD2; J: TRBJ2-1; V: TRBV20-1
CDR3: CASSQGPAGETQYF; D: NA; J: NA; V: TRBV3-1
CDR3: CASSWGQVNSYEQYF; D: TRBD1; J: TRBJ2-7; V: TRBV7-2
CDR3: CASSLRGLAGRQETQYF; D: TRBD2; J: TRBJ2-5; V: TRBV7-2
CDR3: CASIGTGYTEAFF; D: TRBD1; J: TRBJ1-1; V: TRBV25-1
CDR3: CSVLPAGGGYTF; D: NA; J: TRBJ1-2; V: TRBV29-1
CDR3: CASSPTGTEETQYF; D: NA; J: TRBJ2-5; V: TRBV5-1
CDR3: CSAKGQGLDPQYF; D: TRBD1; J: TRBJ2-3; V: TRBV20-1
CDR3: CASSLDGHRTDTQYF; D: NA; J: TRBJ2-3; V: TRBV5-1
CDR3: CASSLARGSGSSYNEQFF; D: TRBD2; J: TRBJ2-1; V: TRBV7-2
CDR3: CASSFNGDYGYTF; D: NA; J: TRBJ1-2; V: TRBV7-2
CDR3: CASLLTRTENTEAFF; D: NA; J: TRBJ1-1; V: TRBV2
CDR3: CATTGDTQYF; D: NA; J: TRBJ2-3; V: TRBV28
CDR3: CASSYSGGTGNQPQHF; D: NA; J: TRBJ1-5; V: TRBV6-5
CDR3: CSARDHTGQGPSPLHF; D: TRBD1; J: TRBJ1-6; V: TRBV20-1
CDR3: CASSQDDSAYNEQYF; D: NA; J: TRBJ2-7; V: TRBV4-3
CDR3: CASSYFRPNSNQPQHF; D: NA; J: TRBJ1-5; V: TRBV6-2/TRBV6-3
CDR3: CASSRGAASSETQYF; D: NA; J: TRBJ2-5; V: TRBV7-9
CDR3: CASHRESVEPQHF; D: NA; J: TRBJ1-5; V: TRBV6-6
CDR3: CAWSLDYSGANVLTF; D: NA; J: TRBJ2-6; V: TRBV30
CDR3: CASSTPVGGYTF; D: NA; J: TRBJ1-2; V: TRBV6-5